These 17 T cell receptor beta chains were sequenced from one sample in a study of technical replicates of blood from a handful of donors. Clones were sequenced by immunoSEQ multiplex PCR, and TCRdb holds only the in-frame ones, with some missing. This table holds some 83,000 clones, just over 90% found once. Sequencing input: T cells isolated from PBMCs. These receptors were collected from a human donor in good health.

The chain recombines TRBV7-6 with TRBJ2-2, with 12 nucleotides matching TRBD2. The CDR3 has 15 residues. The V gene's germline CDR1 is SGHVS and CDR2 FNYEAQ. The J segment lost 3 bases and the V segment lost 7 bases, leaving 3 bases of the junction unmatched. Here the CDR3 reads CASTRLAGDTGELFF. The CDR3 region has the DNA TGTGCCAGCACCAGACTAGCGGGAGACACCGGGGAGCTGTTTTTT.

The chain couples TRBV9 to TRBJ1-1; D not certain. There are 14 residues in the CDR3. From germline, CDR1 is SGDLS and CDR2 YYNGEE. Trimming took 2 bases from V and 0 from J, leaving 8 bases between them. The CDR3 region has the DNA TGTGCCAGCAGCGTCGGGGAATTGAACACTGAAGCTTTCTTT. It translates to CASSVGELNTEAFF.

The chain is built from TRBV4-1 and TRBJ1-5; no definite D call. In germline, CDR1 is MGHRA, CDR2 YSYEKL. Trimming removed 1 base at V and 0 bases at J, with 13 bases between. The CDR3 contains 17 residues. The CDR3 coding sequence is TGCGCCAGCAGCCAAGTCTTGCAGCGAAGTAGCAATCAGCCCCAGCATTTT. It encodes CASSQVLQRSSNQPQHF.

The chain employs TRBV7-9 and TRBJ2-7; D perhaps matches TRBD2 (5 bases). This CDR3 is built from 17 residues. CDR1 is SEHNR, CDR2 FQNEAQ, per germline (reference sequence). Trimming cost V 3 bases and J 0 bases, with 18 bases left between them. The CDR3 bases are TGTGCCAGCAGCTTGGGGTTTGGACTTCCTCCCTCCTACGAGCAGTACTTC. This encodes CASSLGFGLPPSYEQYF.

The gene calls are TRBV5-5 and TRBJ1-4; 8 nucleotides line up with TRBD1. Germline loops: CDR1 SGHKS, CDR2 YYEKEE (reference sequence). J was trimmed by 5 bases and V by 4 bases; bases with no gene match: 13. The CDR3 runs to 17 residues. CDR3 sequence: CASSRRVAGGLNEKLFF. CDR3 sequence (DNA): TGTGCCAGCAGCCGCCGGGTGGCAGGGGGCCTCAATGAAAAACTGTTTTTT.

J is TRBJ1-2 and V is TRBV9; 9 nucleotides align to TRBD1. Germline lookup yields CDR1 SGDLS and CDR2 YYNGEE. V lost 0 bases and J lost 0; bases outside the gene matches: 12. The CDR3 is 19 amino acids. The CDR3 region is CASSVAPGGTGNSNYGYTF. The CDR3 bases are TGTGCCAGCAGCGTAGCTCCGGGGGGGACAGGGAACTCTAACTATGGCTACACCTTC.

This clone was counted a single time. This chain joins TRBV5-4 and TRBJ2-1, with TRBD2 as a possible D gene (5 bases). The CDR3 is 15 residues long. CDR1 and CDR2 (germline): SGHNT, YYREEE (reference sequence). V was trimmed by 2 bases and J by 2 bases, leaving 11 bases between them. CDR3 in DNA: TGTGCCAGCAGCTTTAGTGCCGGGGCCTACAATGAGCAGTTCTTC. This gives the protein CASSFSAGAYNEQFF. Full variable domain (rest looked up from reference TRBV5-4 and TRBJ2-1): ETGVTQSPTHLIKTRGQQVTLRCSSQSGHNTVSWYQQALGQGPQFIFQYYREEENGRGNFPPRFSGLQFPNYSSELNVNALELDDSALYLCASSFSAGAYNEQFFGPGTRLTVL.

This clone occurred once. V is TRBV6-1 and J is TRBJ2-2, with D perhaps matching TRBD1 (5 bases). Germline CDR1 MNHNS, CDR2 SASEGT. CDR3 length: 16 amino acids. Trimming took 3 bases from V and 1 from J, leaving 12 bases between them. This chain's CDR3 is CASSDRFGQNTGELFF. In DNA, the CDR3 is TGTGCCAGCAGTGATAGATTTGGACAGAACACCGGGGAGCTGTTTTTT.

The chain uses TRBV2 and TRBJ1-2, with TRBD1 matching over 9 bases. J lost 8 bases, V lost 7 bases, and 5 bases had no gene match. Germline values: CDR1 SNHLY, CDR2 FYNNEI. The CDR3 totals 12 residues. The CDR3 is CASMRDRVGYTF. In DNA form, the CDR3 reads TGTGCCAGCATGAGGGACAGGGTGGGCTACACCTTC.

The rearrangement links TRBV19 to TRBJ1-1, with D tentatively TRBD1 (6 bases). CDR3 length equals 13 residues. In germline, CDR1 is LNHDA, CDR2 SQIVND (reference sequence). The V gene lost 1 base and the J gene lost 6 bases, with 9 bases spanning the gap. CDR3 in DNA: TGTGCCAGTAGTATAGGGGGGGGGCCTGAAGCTTTCTTT. It codes for CASSIGGGPEAFF.

This clone was seen a few times. DNA for the CDR3: TGCGCCAGCAGCCGGGGACAGGTTAATGAAAAACTGTTTTTT. Translation gives CASSRGQVNEKLFF. V is TRBV4-1 and J is TRBJ1-4; 8 bases match TRBD1. With V trimmed by 4 bases and J by 4 bases, 2 bases remained unmatched. The CDR3 is 14 amino acids. Germline V CDR1 and CDR2: MGHRA, YSYEKL.

This clone appeared once. V is TRBV13 and J is TRBJ2-5, with 10 bases that match TRBD1. The junction had 18 bases not matched to a gene; V was cut back by 7 bases and J by 4 bases. The CDR3 length is 18 residues. Germline values: CDR1 PRHDT, CDR2 FYEKMQ (reference sequence). CDR3 coding DNA: TGTGCCAGCAAAATTAGCTCAGGGGGACAGGGGTTAACAGAGACCCAGTACTTC. Protein product: CASKISSGGQGLTETQYF.

The rearrangement joins TRBV5-5 to TRBJ2-7, with D possibly matching TRBD1 (5 bases). With 5 bases removed from V and 7 bases from J, the gap between germline ends came to 19 bases. The germline V gene has CDR1 SGHKS and CDR2 YYEKEE (reference sequence). The CDR3 has 14 residues. DNA of the CDR3: TGTGCCAGCAGTCGGCGACAGATTACGGAAGAGCAGTACTTC. Residues: CASSRRQITEEQYF.

The genes are TRBV4-1 and TRBJ2-5; 11 bases align to TRBD2. J gave up 1 base and V 0 bases, and 10 bases lay outside the gene matches. CDR3 length: 19 residues. The germline gives CDR1 MGHRA, CDR2 YSYEKL. CDR3 bases: TGCGCCAGCAGCCAAGATAATCGGGCTAGCGGGAGGTTCCAAGAGACCCAGTACTTC. Its protein is CASSQDNRASGRFQETQYF.

This rearrangement joins TRBV30 to TRBJ1-5; 7 bases are shared with TRBD1. Trimming cost V 1 base and J 2 bases; bases outside gene matches: 5. Germline values: CDR1 GTSNPN, CDR2 SVGIG (reference sequence). The CDR3 spans 15 residues. This CDR3 reads CAWSGKDRGNQPQHF. In DNA, the CDR3 is TGTGCCTGGAGTGGTAAAGACAGGGGCAATCAGCCCCAGCATTTT.

The rearrangement uses TRBV6-1 and TRBJ2-7; D gene uncertain. V was clipped by 4 bases and J by 3 bases, with 7 bases between them. This CDR3 is 12 amino acids long. The germline gives CDR1 MNHNS, CDR2 SASEGT. The CDR3 sequence: CASSVSNYEQYF. Written as DNA, the CDR3 is TGTGCCAGCAGTGTATCTAACTACGAGCAGTACTTC.

J is TRBJ2-7 and V is TRBV21-1; the DNA was not used to check the table's D call, TRBD1. TRBV21-1 is a recognized pseudogene. This CDR3 is 16 amino acids long. CDR3 residues: CATEPPGTGASDEQYF. Here the CDR3 DNA reads TGTGCCACCGAACCGCCCGGGACAGGGGCTTCGGACGAGCAGTACTTC.